Listed below are T cell receptor beta chains from one sample, sequenced in a study of blood T cell repertoires in COVID-19. Sequencing was performed with immunoSEQ multiplex PCR; in TCRdb, only in-frame clones are kept and a portion is missing. The sample lists over 90,000 clones; around four fifths were seen once. Source material: peripheral blood. The receptors derive from a human donor in a cohort sampled during active COVID-19. Both conserved end residues are part of each CDR3. The D gene is left open where the match is weak. Some rows mark clone size as missing; the rest say once, few, many or name a class of expanded clone.

CDR3	DNA	size	V	J	D
CAHILAGGLNEQFF	TGTGCCCACATTCTAGCGGGGGGTCTCAATGAGCAGTTCTTC	once	TRBV30	TRBJ2-1	TRBD2
CASSISEAFF	TGTGCCAGTAGTATTTCGGAAGCTTTCTTT	-	TRBV19	TRBJ1-1	-
CASSLGHPNTEAFF	TGCGCCAGCAGCTTGGGGCACCCCAACACTGAAGCTTTCTTT	-	TRBV5-1	TRBJ1-1	-
CASKAGVTQYF	TGTGCCAGCAAGGCGGGGGTGACCCAGTACTTC	-	TRBV6-6	TRBJ2-5	TRBD2
CASSLSRGTDTQYF	TGTGCCAGCAGCTTAAGCAGGGGCACAGATACGCAGTATTTT	-	TRBV7-3	TRBJ2-3	-
CASRGTSGDYNEQFF	TGTGCCAGCAGAGGGACTAGCGGAGACTACAATGAGCAGTTCTTC	-	TRBV2	TRBJ2-1	TRBD2
CASSPTGETYEQYF	TGTGCCAGCTCACCAACAGGGGAAACCTACGAGCAGTACTTC	-	TRBV18	TRBJ2-7	TRBD1
CASSFGVGQVVVAFF	TGTGCCAGCAGCTTTGGGGTAGGACAGGTCGTAGTAGCTTTCTTT	-	TRBV7-9	TRBJ1-1	TRBD1
CASSHQGARGPEAFF	TGTGCCAGCAGCCACCAGGGGGCGAGAGGCCCTGAAGCTTTCTTT	-	TRBV3-1/TRBV3-2	TRBJ1-1	TRBD1
CASSRDSPGTQYF	TGTGCCAGCTCACGGGACAGCCCGGGGACCCAGTACTTC	once	TRBV18	TRBJ2-5	TRBD1
CASSQGRGAGNEQFF	TGTGCCAGCAGCCAAGGGCGGGGGGCTGGCAATGAGCAGTTCTTC	-	TRBV3-1/TRBV3-2	TRBJ2-1	TRBD2
CASSQEFGSGNTIYF	TGCGCCAGCAGCCAAGAATTCGGCTCTGGAAACACCATATATTTT	-	TRBV4-1	TRBJ1-3	-
CASPGTRLCEQYF	TGTGCCAGCCCCGGGACTAGACTCTGCGAGCAGTACTTC	-	TRBV21-1	TRBJ2-7	-
CAWSSRAAFFPQHF	TGTGCCTGGAGCTCGAGGGCAGCCTTTTTTCCCCAGCATTTT	-	TRBV30	TRBJ1-5	-
CASTRDNEQFF	TGTGCCAGCACGCGGGACAATGAGCAGTTCTTC	-	TRBV6-5	TRBJ2-1	-
CASSTGGTRDETQYF	TGCGCCAGCAGCACGGGGGGGACTAGGGACGAGACCCAGTACTTC	-	TRBV5-1	TRBJ2-5	TRBD2
CSVVDLGGGFATNEKLFF	TGCAGCGTTGTAGATCTAGGGGGAGGGTTTGCAACTAATGAAAAACTGTTTTTT	-	TRBV29-1	TRBJ1-4	-
CASSFGGLGEKLFF	TGCGCCAGCAGCTTCGGGGGACTAGGTGAAAAACTGTTTTTT	-	TRBV5-1	TRBJ1-4	-
CASSQGYSSNQPQHF	TGCGCCAGCAGCCAAGGATACTCCAGCAATCAGCCCCAGCATTTT	-	TRBV4-3	TRBJ1-5	-
CASSSDRVTYEQYF	TGTGCCAGCAGTTCGGACAGGGTGACCTACGAGCAGTACTTC	-	TRBV7-2	TRBJ2-7	TRBD1
CASSSQGREQYF	TGTGCCAGCAGTTCTCAGGGTAGAGAGCAGTACTTC	-	TRBV12-3/TRBV12-4	TRBJ2-7	-
CASSTTHDRVEQYF	TGTGCCAGTAGTACGACGCACGACAGGGTTGAGCAGTACTTC	-	TRBV19	TRBJ2-7	TRBD1
CATSRDGQTQHF	TGTGCCACCAGCAGAGATGGACAGACCCAGCATTTT	-	TRBV15	TRBJ1-5	-
CASSLALAGSSYNEQFF	TGTGCCAGCAGCTTGGCCTTAGCGGGGAGCTCCTACAATGAGCAGTTCTTC	-	TRBV5-4	TRBJ2-1	TRBD2
CASSQDRRGRDEKLFF	TGCGCCAGCAGCCAAGATAGGCGGGGGCGGGATGAAAAACTGTTTTTT	-	TRBV4-3	TRBJ1-4	-
CASSPKPGDRYGYTF	TGTGCCAGCAGTCCGAAGCCGGGGGATAGGTATGGCTACACCTTC	once	TRBV27	TRBJ1-2	-
CASSQDLVYEQYF	TGTGCCAGCAGCCAAGATCTTGTCTACGAGCAGTACTTC	-	TRBV4-2	TRBJ2-7	-
CASSPGGRSYEQYF	TGTGCCAGCAGTCCCGGGGGGCGCTCCTACGAGCAGTACTTC	-	TRBV6-5	TRBJ2-7	-
CASQKGLHTEAFF	TGTGCCAGCCAGAAGGGGCTGCACACTGAAGCTTTCTTT	-	TRBV2	TRBJ1-1	-
CASSQRDIGIGGYTF	TGTGCCAGCAGTCAGCGGGACATAGGGATCGGTGGCTACACCTTC	-	TRBV6-5	TRBJ1-2	-
CATQQGRSPQYF	TGTGCCACCCAACAAGGGAGGAGTCCGCAGTATTTT	-	TRBV12-3/TRBV12-4	TRBJ2-3	-
CASSPRPLNGEAFF	TGTGCCAGCAGCCCCCGCCCCCTAAACGGTGAAGCTTTCTTT	-	TRBV3-1/TRBV3-2	TRBJ1-1	-
CASSPPFRLSSGNTIYF	TGTGCCAGCAGCCCCCCGTTCAGATTAAGCTCTGGAAACACCATATATTTT	-	TRBV7-9	TRBJ1-3	-
CASSERGNTEAFF	TGTGCCAGCAGTGAACGGGGGAACACTGAAGCTTTCTTT	-	TRBV6-1	TRBJ1-1	-
CASSPTPDRVNEKLFF	TGCGCCAGCAGCCCAACACCGGACAGGGTTAATGAAAAACTGTTTTTT	-	TRBV5-1	TRBJ1-4	TRBD1
CASRQSGWANEKLFF	TGCGCCAGCAGGCAGTCGGGGTGGGCTAATGAAAAACTGTTTTTT	-	TRBV5-1	TRBJ1-4	-
CASGQSKSYTF	TGTGCCAGCGGACAGTCCAAAAGCTACACCTTC	-	TRBV28	TRBJ1-2	-
CASSTGGTPKDGYTF	TGTGCCAGCTCCACGGGTGGGACTCCTAAGGATGGCTACACCTTC	-	TRBV18	TRBJ1-2	-
CASSLYIARQADTQYF	TGTGCCAGCAGCTTGTACATAGCGAGACAAGCAGATACGCAGTATTTT	-	TRBV5-4	TRBJ2-3	-
CASSPLSGTGAHNEQFF	TGTGCCAGCTCACCTCTCTCCGGGACAGGGGCACACAATGAGCAGTTCTTC	-	TRBV18	TRBJ2-1	TRBD1
CASSSTAQETQYF	TGTGCCAGCAGCTCGACAGCCCAAGAGACCCAGTACTTC	once	TRBV5-6	TRBJ2-5	-
CASSLSGPGSGAPGANVLTF	TGTGCCAGCAGTTTATCGGGCCCGGGTAGCGGGGCACCTGGGGCCAACGTCCTGACTTTC	-	TRBV27	TRBJ2-6	TRBD2
CASSPGVQETQYF	TGTGCCAGCAGCCCCGGGGTCCAAGAGACCCAGTACTTC	-	TRBV7-3	TRBJ2-5	-
CASSPGSYEQYF	TGTGCCAGCAGCCCAGGAAGCTACGAGCAGTACTTC	-	TRBV7-2	TRBJ2-7	-
CASSPFSVGETQYF	TGCGCCAGCAGCCCATTTAGTGTCGGGGAGACCCAGTACTTC	once	TRBV5-1	TRBJ2-5	-
CASSYLTGGTEAFF	TGTGCCAGCAGCTATCTGACAGGGGGCACTGAAGCTTTCTTT	-	TRBV7-2	TRBJ1-1	TRBD1
CASSWGVNYGYTF	TGTGCCAGCAGCTGGGGGGTCAACTATGGCTACACCTTC	-	TRBV6-5	TRBJ1-2	-
CASSIGRGREAFF	TGTGCCAGTAGTATTGGAAGGGGCAGGGAAGCTTTCTTT	-	TRBV19	TRBJ1-1	-
CASSSEIIGTHFGNEQFF	-	-	TRBV5-1	TRBJ2-1	-
CASSLNGALGTGELFF	TGTGCCAGCAGCCTCAATGGGGCCCTTGGGACCGGGGAGCTGTTTTTT	few	TRBV3-1/TRBV3-2	TRBJ2-2	-
CASSPGRGAPTQETQYF	TGCGCCAGCAGCCCAGGCAGGGGGGCGCCCACCCAAGAGACCCAGTACTTC	once	TRBV4-3	TRBJ2-5	-